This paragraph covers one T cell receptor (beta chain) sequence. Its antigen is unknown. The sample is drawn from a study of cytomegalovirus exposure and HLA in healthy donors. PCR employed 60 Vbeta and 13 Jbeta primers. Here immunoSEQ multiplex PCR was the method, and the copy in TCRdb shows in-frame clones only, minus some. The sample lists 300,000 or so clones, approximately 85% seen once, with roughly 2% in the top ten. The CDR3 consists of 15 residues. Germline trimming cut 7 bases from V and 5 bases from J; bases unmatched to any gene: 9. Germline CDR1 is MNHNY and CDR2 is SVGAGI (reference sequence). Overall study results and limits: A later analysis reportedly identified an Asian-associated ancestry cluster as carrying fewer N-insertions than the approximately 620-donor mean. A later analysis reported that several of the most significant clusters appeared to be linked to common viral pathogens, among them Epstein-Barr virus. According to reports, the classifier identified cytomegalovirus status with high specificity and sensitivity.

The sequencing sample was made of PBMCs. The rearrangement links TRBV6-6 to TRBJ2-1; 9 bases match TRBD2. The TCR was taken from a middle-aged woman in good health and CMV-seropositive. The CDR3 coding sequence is TGTGCCAGCAAACTCGAGGCTAGCGGGAACAATGAGCAGTTCTTC. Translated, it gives CASKLEASGNNEQFF.